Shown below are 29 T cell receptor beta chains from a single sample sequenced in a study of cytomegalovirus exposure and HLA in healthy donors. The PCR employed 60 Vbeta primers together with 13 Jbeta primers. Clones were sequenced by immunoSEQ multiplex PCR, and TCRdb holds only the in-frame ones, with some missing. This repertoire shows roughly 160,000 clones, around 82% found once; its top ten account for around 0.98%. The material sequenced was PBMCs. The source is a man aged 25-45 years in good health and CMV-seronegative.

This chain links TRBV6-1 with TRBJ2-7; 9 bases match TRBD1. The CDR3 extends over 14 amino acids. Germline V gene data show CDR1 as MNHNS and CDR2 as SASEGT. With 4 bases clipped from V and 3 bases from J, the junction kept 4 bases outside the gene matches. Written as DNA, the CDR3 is TGTGCCAGCAGTGCCGGGACAGGGATCTACGAGCAGTACTTC. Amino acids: CASSAGTGIYEQYF.

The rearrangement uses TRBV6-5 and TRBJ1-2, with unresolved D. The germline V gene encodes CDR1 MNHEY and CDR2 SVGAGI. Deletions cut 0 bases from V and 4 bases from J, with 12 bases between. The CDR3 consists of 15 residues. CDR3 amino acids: CASSYSTGSLYGYTF. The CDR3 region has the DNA TGTGCCAGCAGTTACTCGACGGGATCCCTCTATGGCTACACCTTC.

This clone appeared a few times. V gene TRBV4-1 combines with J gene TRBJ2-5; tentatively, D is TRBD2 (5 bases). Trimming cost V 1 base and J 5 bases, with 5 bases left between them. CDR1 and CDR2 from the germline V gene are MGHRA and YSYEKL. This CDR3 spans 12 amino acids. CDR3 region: CASSQGGETQYF. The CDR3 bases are TGCGCCAGCAGCCAAGGAGGGGAGACCCAGTACTTC.

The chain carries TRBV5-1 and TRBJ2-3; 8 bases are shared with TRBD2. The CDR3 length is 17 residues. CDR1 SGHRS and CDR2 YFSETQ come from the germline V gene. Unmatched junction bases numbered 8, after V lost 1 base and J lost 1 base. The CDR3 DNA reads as TGCGCCAGCAGCTTGACTACGGGGGGGCATGGCACAGATACGCAGTATTTT. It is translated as CASSLTTGGHGTDTQYF.

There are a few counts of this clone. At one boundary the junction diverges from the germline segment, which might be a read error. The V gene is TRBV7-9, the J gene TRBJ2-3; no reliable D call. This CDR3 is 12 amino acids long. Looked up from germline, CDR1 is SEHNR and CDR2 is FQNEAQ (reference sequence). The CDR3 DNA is TGTTCCAGCAGCTTAACCAGGGATACGCAGTATTTT. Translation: CSSSLTRDTQYF.

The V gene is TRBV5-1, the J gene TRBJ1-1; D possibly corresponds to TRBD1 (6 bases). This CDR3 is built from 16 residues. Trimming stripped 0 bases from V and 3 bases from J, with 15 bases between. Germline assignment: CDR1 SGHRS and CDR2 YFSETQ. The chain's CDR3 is CASSLGAGVVDTEAFF. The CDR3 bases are TGCGCCAGCAGCTTGGGGGCAGGGGTCGTGGACACTGAAGCTTTCTTT.

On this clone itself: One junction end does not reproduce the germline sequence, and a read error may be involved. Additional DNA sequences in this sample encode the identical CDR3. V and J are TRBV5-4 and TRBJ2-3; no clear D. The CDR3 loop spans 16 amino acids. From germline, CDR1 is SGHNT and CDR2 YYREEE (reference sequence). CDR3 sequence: CASSQERSGLTDTQYF. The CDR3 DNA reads TGCGCCAGCAGCCAAGAACGGTCTGGTCTCACAGATACGCAGTATTTT.

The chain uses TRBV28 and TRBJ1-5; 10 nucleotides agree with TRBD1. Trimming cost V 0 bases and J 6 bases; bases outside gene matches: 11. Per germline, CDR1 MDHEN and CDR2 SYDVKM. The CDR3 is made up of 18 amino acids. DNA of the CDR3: TGTGCCAGCAGTTTATGGACAGGGGGCGTAATTAGTGGTCAGCCCCAGCATTTT. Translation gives CASSLWTGGVISGQPQHF.

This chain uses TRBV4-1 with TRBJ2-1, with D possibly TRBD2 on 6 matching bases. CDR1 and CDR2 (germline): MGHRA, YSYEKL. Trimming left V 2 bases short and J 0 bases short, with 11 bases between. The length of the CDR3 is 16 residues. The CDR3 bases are TGCGCCAGCAGCCAACTCCAGCGGGTCTCCTACAATGAGCAGTTCTTC. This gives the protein CASSQLQRVSYNEQFF.

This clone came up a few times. Here the CDR3 reads CASSVGAGGPQDTQYF. CDR3 DNA: TGTGCCAGCAGCGTAGGTGCGGGAGGGCCGCAAGATACGCAGTATTTT. The J gene is TRBJ2-3, the V gene TRBV9; 9 bases line up with TRBD2. Germline trimming cut 0 bases from V and 5 bases from J; bases unmatched to any gene: 7. Germline values: CDR1 SGDLS, CDR2 YYNGEE. CDR3 size: 16 residues.

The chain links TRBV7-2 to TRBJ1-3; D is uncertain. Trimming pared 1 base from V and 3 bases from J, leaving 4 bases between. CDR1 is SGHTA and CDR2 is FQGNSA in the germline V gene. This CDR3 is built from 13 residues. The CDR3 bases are TGTGCCAGCAGCTTAGGAGGTGGAAACACCATATATTTT. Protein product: CASSLGGGNTIYF. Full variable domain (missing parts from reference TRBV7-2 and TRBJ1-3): GAGVSQSPSNKVTEKGKDVELRCDPISGHTALYWYRQSLGQGLEFLIYFQGNSAPDKSGLPSDRFSAERTGGSVSTLTIQRTQQEDSAVYLCASSLGGGNTIYFGEGSWLTVV.

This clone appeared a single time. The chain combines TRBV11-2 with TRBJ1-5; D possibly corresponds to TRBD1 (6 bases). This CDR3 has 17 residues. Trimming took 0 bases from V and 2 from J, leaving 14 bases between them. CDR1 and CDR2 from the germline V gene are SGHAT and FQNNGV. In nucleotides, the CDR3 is TGTGCCAGCAGCTTAGATGGAGGTGGACAGCGCAATCAGCCCCAGCATTTT. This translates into CASSLDGGGQRNQPQHF.

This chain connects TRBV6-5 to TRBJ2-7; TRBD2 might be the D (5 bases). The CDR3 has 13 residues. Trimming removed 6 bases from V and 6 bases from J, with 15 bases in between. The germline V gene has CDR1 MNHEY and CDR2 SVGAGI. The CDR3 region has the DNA TGTGCCAGCAGCCCTCGGACCGGGGTCGAGCAGTACTTC. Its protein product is CASSPRTGVEQYF.

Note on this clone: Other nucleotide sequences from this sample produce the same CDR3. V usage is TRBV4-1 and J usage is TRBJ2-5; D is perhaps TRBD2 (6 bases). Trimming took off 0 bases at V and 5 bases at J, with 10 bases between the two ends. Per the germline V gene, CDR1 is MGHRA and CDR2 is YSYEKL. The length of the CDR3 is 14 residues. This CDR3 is CASSQEGGQETQYF. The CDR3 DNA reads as TGCGCCAGCAGCCAAGAGGGGGGTCAGGAGACCCAGTACTTC.

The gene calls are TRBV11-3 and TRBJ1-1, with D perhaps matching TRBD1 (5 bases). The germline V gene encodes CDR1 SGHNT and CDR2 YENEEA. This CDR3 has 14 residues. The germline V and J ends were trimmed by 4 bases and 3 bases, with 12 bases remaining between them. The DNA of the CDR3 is TGTGCCAGCAGCTCCCGACAGCTTTACACTGAAGCTTTCTTT. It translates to CASSSRQLYTEAFF.

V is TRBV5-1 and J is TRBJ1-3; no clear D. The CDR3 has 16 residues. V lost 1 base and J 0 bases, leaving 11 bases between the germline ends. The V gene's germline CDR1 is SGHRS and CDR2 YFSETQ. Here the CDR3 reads CASSLLDLDSGNTIYF. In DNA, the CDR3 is TGCGCCAGCAGCTTGCTAGATCTAGACTCTGGAAACACCATATATTTT.

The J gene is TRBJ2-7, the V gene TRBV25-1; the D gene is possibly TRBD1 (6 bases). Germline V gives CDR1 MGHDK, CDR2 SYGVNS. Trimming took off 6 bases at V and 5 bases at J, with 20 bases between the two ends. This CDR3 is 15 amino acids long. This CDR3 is CASRRLGQYGDEQYF. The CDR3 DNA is TGTGCCAGCAGGCGACTCGGACAGTACGGCGACGAGCAGTACTTC.

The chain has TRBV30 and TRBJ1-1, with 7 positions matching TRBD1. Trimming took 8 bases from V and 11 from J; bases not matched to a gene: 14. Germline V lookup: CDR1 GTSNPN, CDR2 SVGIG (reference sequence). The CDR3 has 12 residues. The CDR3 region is CAQTGMVGSAFF. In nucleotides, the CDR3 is TGTGCCCAGACAGGGATGGTTGGCTCGGCTTTCTTT.

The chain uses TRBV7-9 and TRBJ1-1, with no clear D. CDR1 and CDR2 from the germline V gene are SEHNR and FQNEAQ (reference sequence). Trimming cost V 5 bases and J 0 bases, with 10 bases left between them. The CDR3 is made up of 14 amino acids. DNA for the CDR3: TGTGCCAGCAGCCGTCACGGGGTGAACACTGAAGCTTTCTTT. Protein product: CASSRHGVNTEAFF.

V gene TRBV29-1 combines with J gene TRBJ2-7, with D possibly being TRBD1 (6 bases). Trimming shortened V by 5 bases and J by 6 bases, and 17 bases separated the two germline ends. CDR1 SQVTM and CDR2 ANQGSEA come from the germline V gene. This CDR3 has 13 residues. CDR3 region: CSVIRTADSEQYF. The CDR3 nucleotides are TGCAGCGTTATAAGGACAGCAGACTCCGAGCAGTACTTC.

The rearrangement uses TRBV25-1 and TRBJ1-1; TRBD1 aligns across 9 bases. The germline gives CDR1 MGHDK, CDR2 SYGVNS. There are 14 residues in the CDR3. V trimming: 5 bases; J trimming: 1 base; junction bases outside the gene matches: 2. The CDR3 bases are TGTGCCAGCAGTTTACAGGGGGCGAACACTGAAGCTTTCTTT. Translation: CASSLQGANTEAFF. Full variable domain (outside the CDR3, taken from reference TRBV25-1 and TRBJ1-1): EADIYQTPRYLVIGTGKKITLECSQTMGHDKMYWYQQDPGMELHLIHYSYGVNSTEKGDLSSESTVSRIRTEHFPLTLESARPSHTSQYLCASSLQGANTEAFFGQGTRLTVV.

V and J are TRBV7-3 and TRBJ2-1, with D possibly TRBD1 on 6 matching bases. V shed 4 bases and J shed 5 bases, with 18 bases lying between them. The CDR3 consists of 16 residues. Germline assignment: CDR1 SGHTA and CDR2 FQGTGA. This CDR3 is CASSSPGHEGHNEQFF. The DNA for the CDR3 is TGTGCCAGCAGCTCCCCGGGACACGAAGGCCACAATGAGCAGTTCTTC. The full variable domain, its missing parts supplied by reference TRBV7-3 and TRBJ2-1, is GAGVSQTPSNKVTEKGKYVELRCDPISGHTALYWYRQSLGQGPEFLIYFQGTGAADDSGLPNDRFFAVRPEGSVSTLKIQRTERGDSAVYLCASSSPGHEGHNEQFFGPGTRLTVL.

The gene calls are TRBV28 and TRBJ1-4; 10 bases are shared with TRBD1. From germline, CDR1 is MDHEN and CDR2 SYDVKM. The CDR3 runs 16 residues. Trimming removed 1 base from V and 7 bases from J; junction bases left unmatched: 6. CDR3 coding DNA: TGTGCCAGCAGTTTATTACCGGGACAGGGGCGTGAAAAACTGTTTTTT. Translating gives CASSLLPGQGREKLFF.

The DNA for the CDR3 is TGTGCCAGCAGCCCAAAAGGGGCGGCTGGGGCCAACGTCCTGACTTTC. It codes for CASSPKGAAGANVLTF. The V and J genes are TRBV7-3 and TRBJ2-6, with D maybe TRBD1 (5 bases). Germline V gene lookup returns CDR1 SGHTA and CDR2 FQGTGA. V was shortened by 5 bases and J by 2 bases, with 13 bases between the two germline ends. The CDR3 covers 16 residues.

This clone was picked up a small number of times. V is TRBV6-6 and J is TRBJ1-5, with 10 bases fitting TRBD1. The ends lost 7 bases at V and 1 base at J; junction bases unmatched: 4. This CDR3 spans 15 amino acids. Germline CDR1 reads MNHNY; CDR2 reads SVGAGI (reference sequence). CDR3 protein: CASIRTGGSNQPQHF. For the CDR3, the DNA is TGTGCCAGCATTAGGACAGGGGGAAGCAATCAGCCCCAGCATTTT.

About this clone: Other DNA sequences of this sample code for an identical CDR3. In DNA, the CDR3 is TGTGCCAGCAGGGGACAGGGGGCGGGGAACTATGGCTACACCTTC. Protein sequence: CASRGQGAGNYGYTF. The chain employs TRBV6-1 and TRBJ1-2; TRBD1 aligns across 12 bases. Per germline, CDR1 MNHNS and CDR2 SASEGT. There are 15 residues in the CDR3. V lost 6 bases, J lost 2 bases, and 4 bases stayed unmatched.

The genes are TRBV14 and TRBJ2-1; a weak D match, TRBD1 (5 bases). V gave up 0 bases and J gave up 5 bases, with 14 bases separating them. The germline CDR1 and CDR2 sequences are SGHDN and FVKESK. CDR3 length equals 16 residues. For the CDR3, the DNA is TGTGCCAGCAGCCAAGAGCCCCCGCAGGGCCACAATGAGCAGTTCTTC. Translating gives CASSQEPPQGHNEQFF.

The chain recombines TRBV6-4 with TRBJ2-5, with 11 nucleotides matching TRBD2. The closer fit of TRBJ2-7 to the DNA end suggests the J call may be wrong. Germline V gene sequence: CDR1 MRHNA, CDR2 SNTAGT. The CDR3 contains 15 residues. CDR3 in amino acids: CASSPVSGGATEQYF. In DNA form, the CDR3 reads TGTGCCAGCAGTCCCGTTAGCGGGGGGGCGACCGAGCAGTACTTC.

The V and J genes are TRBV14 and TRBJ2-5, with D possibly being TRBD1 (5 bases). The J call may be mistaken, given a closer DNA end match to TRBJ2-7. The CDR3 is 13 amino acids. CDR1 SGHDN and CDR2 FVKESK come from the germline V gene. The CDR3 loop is CASSHAGYYEQYF. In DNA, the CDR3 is TGTGCCAGCAGCCATGCAGGGTACTACGAGCAGTACTTC.